This section outlines one TCR beta chain sequence together with its context. Its antigen is not known. The data belong to a study of beta chain features in type 1 diabetes. Study-wide results and caveats: Type 1 diabetes patients showed a moderate but significant shortening of TCRB CDR3s in all four CD4+ subsets. Compared to healthy donors, patients appeared to have naive, central memory and Treg TCRB repertoires that were more alike.

CDR3 length: 13 residues. Germline CDR1 and CDR2: LNHDA and SQIVND (reference sequence). The V gene end was trimmed by 6 bases and the J gene end by 5 bases; junction bases not matched to a gene: 4. One heparinised blood draw, averaging around 0.12 L, came from each donor. As every portion of the isolated RNA was reverse transcribed, the sequencing read expressed TCRB transcripts. The method was immunoSEQ multiplex PCR; TCRdb's version includes in-frame clones alone and lacks a portion of them. The repertoire holds 350,000 to 400,000 clones, with 10% to 15% as singletons. The TCR comes from a woman between 18 and 30 years old with type 1 diabetes. Sequenced sample: naive CD4+ T cells from blood. The rearrangement joins TRBV19 to TRBJ1-5; 7 positions agree with TRBD1. For the CDR3, the DNA is TGTGCCAGTAGAAGGGACAGAGATCAGCCCCAGCATTTT. It translates to CASRRDRDQPQHF.